The 4 T cell receptor beta chains reported below all come from one sample, sequenced in a study of control samples from healthy donors and cancer patients. Clones were sequenced by immunoSEQ multiplex PCR, and TCRdb holds only the in-frame ones, with some missing. The sample holds about 89,000 clones, about 84% seen once. The sample comprised blood. The receptors here all came from a woman aged 35 to 49 in good health.

The chain couples TRBV7-2 to TRBJ2-3; a possible D gene is TRBD2 (6 bases). V gave up 1 base and J gave up 3 bases, with 17 bases separating them. Germline V gene lookup returns CDR1 SGHTA and CDR2 FQGNSA. The CDR3 totals 17 residues. This chain's CDR3 is CASSLVGGVGRTDTQYF. The CDR3 nucleotides read TGTGCCAGCAGCTTAGTTGGCGGGGTTGGTAGGACAGATACGCAGTATTTT.

The chain uses TRBV10-1 and TRBJ2-7; the D call may be TRBD1 or TRBD2 (5 bases each). Between the trimmed V and J ends, which lost 3 bases and 6 bases, there was a span of 12 bases. The CDR3 sequence is 13 residues long. CDR1 is WNHNN, CDR2 SYGVQD, per germline (reference sequence). CDR3 coding DNA: TGCGCCAGCAGTGACCCGGGGACGGCCGAGCAGTACTTC. Amino acids: CASSDPGTAEQYF.

The chain uses TRBV6-5 and TRBJ2-1; D possibly corresponds to TRBD1 (6 bases). Germline V CDR1 and CDR2: MNHEY, SVGAGI. V was shortened by 10 bases and J by 6 bases, with 19 bases between the two germline ends. This CDR3 is 14 amino acids long. CDR3 region: CATLRWAGVNEQFF. DNA of the CDR3: TGTGCCACCTTGAGGTGGGCAGGGGTCAATGAGCAGTTCTTC.

The chain has TRBV5-1 and TRBJ2-1; 7 bases map to TRBD2. CDR3 length: 15 residues. V lost 0 bases, J lost 6 bases, and 6 bases stayed unmatched. Germline V gene lookup returns CDR1 SGHRS and CDR2 YFSETQ. The CDR3 DNA sequence: TGCGCCAGCAGCTTGGGACTAGCCGGGGGCAATGAGCAGTTCTTC. Amino acid sequence: CASSLGLAGGNEQFF.